Shown below are 16 T cell receptor beta chains from a single sample sequenced in a study of OX40 agonist ivuxolimab in advanced cancers. The repertoire was sequenced with immunoSEQ multiplex PCR; TCRdb's copy has only in-frame clones and lacks some. This table holds some 45,000 clones, approximately 86% found once. The specimen was CD4+ or CD8+ T cells sorted from blood, collected in a trial of the OX40 agonist ivuxolimab. The source is an adult with an advanced solid tumor such as melanoma, head and neck, liver or kidney cancer.

J is TRBJ2-1 and V is TRBV2; TRBD2 might be the D (6 bases). Germline CDR1 is SNHLY and CDR2 is FYNNEI. V was pared by 8 bases and J by 6 bases, with 14 bases between. CDR3 length: 13 residues. The CDR3 DNA reads TGTGCCAGCGAGACTAGAAGCTCCAATGAGCAGTTCTTC. Its protein is CASETRSSNEQFF.

The chain couples TRBV9 to TRBJ2-2, with TRBD2 matching over 10 bases. The V segment lost 5 bases and the J segment 3 bases; nucleotides outside the gene matches: 7. The CDR3 consists of 16 residues. Germline V gene lookup returns CDR1 SGDLS and CDR2 YYNGEE. CDR3 bases: TGTGCCAGCAGTGGAAGCGGGAGGGTGGACACCGGGGAGCTGTTTTTT. It translates to CASSGSGRVDTGELFF.

The chain is built from TRBV6-5 and TRBJ1-1; a possible D gene is TRBD1 (5 bases). The V gene lost 5 bases and the J gene lost 5 bases, with 12 bases spanning the gap. This CDR3 has 13 residues. The germline CDR1 and CDR2 sequences are MNHEY and SVGAGI. The CDR3 is CASSEGVGTEAFF. CDR3 DNA: TGTGCCAGCAGTGAAGGGGTGGGAACTGAAGCTTTCTTT.

This chain joins TRBV6-1 and TRBJ1-1; D remains unclear. The CDR3 runs 15 residues. Germline assignment: CDR1 MNHNS and CDR2 SASEGT. The germline V and J ends were trimmed by 0 bases and 6 bases, with 14 bases remaining between them. The CDR3 reads CASSEAAWGGPEAFF. CDR3 DNA: TGTGCCAGCAGTGAAGCCGCCTGGGGAGGGCCTGAAGCTTTCTTT.

The V gene is TRBV6-5, the J gene TRBJ1-1; D not resolved. Trimming cost V 7 bases and J 2 bases, with 8 bases left between them. From germline, CDR1 is MNHEY and CDR2 SVGAGI. The CDR3 length is 12 residues. The CDR3 protein is CASKHRNTEAFF. For the CDR3, the DNA is TGTGCCAGCAAACACAGAAACACTGAAGCTTTCTTT.

The chain carries TRBV28 and TRBJ1-1, with TRBD1 identical over 8 bases. CDR1 is MDHEN, CDR2 SYDVKM, per germline. The junction had 10 bases not matched to a gene; V was cut back by 2 bases and J by 5 bases. The CDR3 length is 16 residues. The CDR3 DNA reads as TGTGCCAGCAGTTTACCGGACAGGGAAGGTTGGACTGAAGCTTTCTTT. Translating gives CASSLPDREGWTEAFF.

The chain employs TRBV7-8 and TRBJ1-5; tentatively, D is TRBD1 (6 bases). Germline loops: CDR1 SGHVS, CDR2 FQNEAQ. CDR3 length: 16 residues. Trimming shortened V by 5 bases and J by 0 bases, and 14 bases separated the two germline ends. CDR3 in DNA: TGTGCCAGCAGCCGACGGACAGATCATAGCAATCAGCCCCAGCATTTT. Amino acid sequence: CASSRRTDHSNQPQHF.

The rearrangement uses TRBV4-2 and TRBJ1-2; no clear D gene. Per the germline V gene, CDR1 is LGHNA and CDR2 is YNFKEQ. V lost 0 bases and J 8 bases, leaving 19 bases between the germline ends. The CDR3 extends over 16 amino acids. The CDR3 sequence: CASSQDKNLGGWGYTF. CDR3 sequence (DNA): TGTGCCAGCAGCCAAGATAAGAATCTAGGCGGGTGGGGCTACACCTTC.

The chain has TRBV4-1 and TRBJ1-1, with D possibly TRBD1 on 5 matching bases. CDR1 is MGHRA and CDR2 is YSYEKL in the germline V gene. This CDR3 spans 12 amino acids. V lost 2 bases, J lost 6 bases, and 7 bases lay in between. CDR3 loop: CASSQWGAEAFF. CDR3 in DNA: TGCGCCAGCAGCCAATGGGGGGCTGAAGCTTTCTTT.

The chain carries TRBV4-1 and TRBJ2-1; D not resolved. CDR3 length: 14 residues. In germline, CDR1 is MGHRA, CDR2 YSYEKL. Deletions cut 0 bases from V and 5 bases from J, with 8 bases between. The CDR3 region has the DNA TGCGCCAGCAGCCAAGAATCTGAGGACAATGAGCAGTTCTTC. This encodes CASSQESEDNEQFF.

About this clone itself: Other DNA sequences in the sample encode the same CDR3. The CDR3 bases are TGTGCCAGCAGCTCCGACAGGGGTCACACTGAAGCTTTCTTT. Protein sequence: CASSSDRGHTEAFF. The V and J genes are TRBV7-9 and TRBJ1-1; TRBD1 matches 8 bases. The CDR3 sequence is 14 residues long. V lost 4 bases, J lost 3 bases, and 4 bases stayed unmatched. The germline V gene has CDR1 SEHNR and CDR2 FQNEAQ (reference sequence).

The genes are TRBV5-1 and TRBJ1-1, with D hard to call. The CDR3 has 13 residues. V lost 4 bases to trimming and J lost 2 bases, with 9 bases between them. The germline V gene encodes CDR1 SGHRS and CDR2 YFSETQ. CDR3 nucleotides: TGCGCCAGCAGCCAAGTGGGAAACACTGAAGCTTTCTTT. Residues: CASSQVGNTEAFF.

The chain joins TRBV6-6 to TRBJ2-5; D not certain. V lost 0 bases, J lost 6 bases, and 8 bases lay in between. This CDR3 region has 13 residues. Per the germline V gene, CDR1 is MNHNY and CDR2 is SVGAGI (reference sequence). The CDR3 here is CASSYSVTQTQYF. The CDR3, as DNA: TGTGCCAGCAGTTACTCTGTAACCCAGACCCAGTACTTC.

This sequence joins TRBV5-4 and TRBJ2-1, with TRBD1 matching 8 bases. The J segment lost 5 bases and the V segment lost 1 base, leaving 8 bases of the junction unmatched. This CDR3 region has 16 residues. The germline gives CDR1 SGHNT, CDR2 YYREEE (reference sequence). The CDR3 is CASSLFGTGLNNEQFF. CDR3 bases: TGTGCCAGCAGCTTGTTCGGGACAGGACTGAACAATGAGCAGTTCTTC.

V and J are TRBV7-2 and TRBJ2-1, with 10 bases aligning to TRBD2. This CDR3 has 15 amino acids. Per the germline V gene, CDR1 is SGHTA and CDR2 is FQGNSA. The junction had 9 bases not matched to a gene; V was cut back by 5 bases and J by 8 bases. The CDR3, as DNA: TGTGCCAGCAGCCGAGTCTCTAGCGGGAGTTATGAGCAGTTCTTC. Protein: CASSRVSSGSYEQFF.

In its sample, this clone was seen once. The rearrangement joins TRBV28 to TRBJ2-7; 13 bases agree with TRBD2. The junction had 5 bases not matched to a gene; V was cut back by 7 bases and J by 5 bases. CDR3 length: 14 amino acids. Germline CDR1 and CDR2: MDHEN and SYDVKM. The CDR3 region has the DNA TGTGCCAGCACCGGGACTAGCGGGATTGACGAGCAGTACTTC. This encodes CASTGTSGIDEQYF.